Below are 4 T cell receptor beta chains sequenced from a single sample in a study of CD8+ T cells in alopecia areata (dated by TCRdb to the late 2010s). Libraries were prepared through the immunoSEQ multiplex PCR assay. RNA was extracted from all samples and reverse transcribed into cDNA as template for TCR sequencing. This immuneACCESS table, as held by TCRdb, lists in-frame sequences with V and J called but not all clones. Of the missing ones, under half trace to an unresolved V gene in checked studies; the others have no known cause. The sample data list fewer than 350,000 clones, and more than 45% of these were observed just once. The ten largest clones take up under 2% of the sample. This specimen's time point label, interpreted: around 24 weeks on oral tofacitinib. The treatment or condition label of this sample denotes: oral pan-JAK inhibitor, 5-10 mg twice daily. This specimen consisted of CD4+ T cells sorted from blood, obtained at week 24, from a patient treated with tofacitinib. The receptors originated from a human donor with alopecia areata.

There are a few counts of this clone. The chain carries TRBV30 and TRBJ1-2; D remains unclear. The germline gives CDR1 GTSNPN, CDR2 SVGIG (reference sequence). This CDR3 region has 13 residues. Trimming removed 5 bases from V and 3 bases from J, with 13 bases in between. In nucleotides, the CDR3 is TGTGCCTGGGCGAAACAGCGGCACTATGGCTACACCTTC. Residues: CAWAKQRHYGYTF.

The J gene is TRBJ2-7, the V gene TRBV7-9; 8 positions agree with TRBD1. Germline CDR1 is SEHNR and CDR2 is FQNEAQ (reference sequence). V lost 4 bases to trimming and J lost 3 bases; unmatched junction nucleotides: 14. CDR3 length: 17 residues. CDR3 in amino acids: CASSWDRSPTARYEQYF. In DNA, the CDR3 is TGTGCCAGCAGCTGGGACAGGAGCCCTACCGCCCGCTACGAGCAGTACTTC.

This sequence joins TRBV28 and TRBJ2-1; TRBD2 is a possible D gene (7 bases). The V end was cut by 10 bases, the J end by 4 bases, with 14 bases between. In germline, CDR1 is MDHEN, CDR2 SYDVKM. The CDR3 length is 13 residues. CDR3 in amino acids: CAILGRGYNEQFF. Here the CDR3 DNA reads TGTGCCATCCTGGGGAGGGGGTACAATGAGCAGTTCTTC.

This rearrangement joins TRBV19 to TRBJ1-5, with D uncertain. V was cut by 7 bases and J by 0 bases, with 10 bases left in between. The CDR3 consists of 14 residues. Germline loops: CDR1 LNHDA, CDR2 SQIVND (reference sequence). The CDR3 protein is CASKPDSSNQPQHF. The CDR3 nucleotides are TGTGCCAGTAAACCCGATAGTAGCAATCAGCCCCAGCATTTT.